The 31 T cell receptor beta chains below were found in one sample sequenced in a study of T cells in Graves' hyperthyroidism and ophthalmopathy. Amplified TCR beta CDR3 regions derived from RNA transcripts. With the HTBI primer set, the TCR CDR3 went through a first round of RT-PCR. From the multiplex PCR reads, TCRdb called clonotypes with MiXCR, one entry per CDR3 protein. The profile shows around 480,000 distinct CDR3 sequences, under 15% of them singletons. The sample comprised blood. Every receptor here comes from a woman between 18 and 29 years old with Graves' hyperthyroidism.

Regarding this clonotype: A clone one base away is much larger, so this may be a read error. J is TRBJ2-1 and V is TRBV2; tentative D call: TRBD2 (6 bases). The germline V gene encodes CDR1 SNHLY and CDR2 FYNNEI. CDR3 size: 16 residues. The CDR3 bases are TGTGCCAGCAGTGAAGAAGGAGGGAGCTCCTACGATGAGCAGTTCTTC. Translated: CASSEEGGSSYDEQFF.

This clonotype came up many times. The chain links TRBV3-1 to TRBJ1-2; D not certain. Germline CDR1 and CDR2: LGHDT and YNNKEL (reference sequence). The CDR3 has 14 residues. The ends were cut back, 0 bases at V and 7 bases at J, with 12 bases in the middle. In DNA form, the CDR3 reads TGTGCCAGCAGCCAAGACGGGGAGTGGGGTGGCTACACCTTC. Protein: CASSQDGEWGGYTF.

There are a few counts of this clonotype. The chain combines TRBV7-3 with TRBJ2-1; a possible D gene is TRBD2 (5 bases). The CDR3 is 17 amino acids. The germline CDR1 and CDR2 sequences are SGHTA and FQGTGA. Trimming pared 1 base from V and 0 bases from J, leaving 13 bases between. The CDR3 nucleotides are TGTGCCAGCAGCTTAAACCCCGGGGTACTCTCCTACAATGAGCAGTTCTTC. Its protein product is CASSLNPGVLSYNEQFF.

This clonotype was picked up many times. The genes are TRBV6-6 and TRBJ1-1, with a possible D match to TRBD1 (5 bases). Per the germline V gene, CDR1 is MNHNY and CDR2 is SVGAGI (reference sequence). The V and J ends lost 0 bases and 3 bases respectively, with 14 bases between them. The CDR3 consists of 16 residues. In DNA form, the CDR3 reads TGTGCCAGCAGTTACTCGAAGCAGGGCCCGTACACTGAAGCTTTCTTT. This gives the protein CASSYSKQGPYTEAFF.

The V and J genes are TRBV12-3 or TRBV12-4 and TRBJ2-2; D is possibly TRBD1 or TRBD2 (7 bases each). V dropped 11 bases and J dropped 6 bases, with 34 bases sitting between them. This CDR3 has 19 residues. CDR3 in DNA: TGTGCCGTGCGAGAAGGGGGCCCCTCTGGCGGGAGTGGGGCCGGGGAGCTGTTTTTT. Its translation is CAVREGGPSGGSGAGELFF.

Many counts were recorded for this clonotype. The chain carries TRBV6-2 or TRBV6-3 and TRBJ1-1, with no clear D. From germline, CDR1 is MNHEY and CDR2 SVGEGT. There are 14 residues in the CDR3. V lost 0 bases to trimming and J lost 1 base, with 6 bases between them. CDR3 sequence: CASSYSMENTEAFF. CDR3 bases: TGTGCCAGCAGTTACTCGATGGAGAACACTGAAGCTTTCTTT.

This clonotype has ten or more counts. This CDR3 reads CASMEGNTEAFF. In DNA, the CDR3 is TGTGCCAGCATGGAGGGGAACACTGAAGCTTTCTTT. V usage is TRBV12-3 or TRBV12-4 and J usage is TRBJ1-1; D not certain. There are 12 residues in the CDR3. The V and J ends lost 7 bases and 1 base respectively, with 7 bases between them.

At least ten counts were recorded for this clonotype. The CDR3 region has the DNA TGTGCCAGCTCACCAGGGACAGGGGAATACAATGAGCAGTTCTTC. This gives the protein CASSPGTGEYNEQFF. The chain carries TRBV18 and TRBJ2-1; TRBD1 aligns across 10 bases. From germline, CDR1 is KGHSH and CDR2 LQKENI. The CDR3 is made up of 15 amino acids. With 2 bases clipped from V and 4 bases from J, the junction kept 2 bases outside the gene matches.

The CDR3 spells CASSQDPTGLSGNTIYF. In DNA, the CDR3 is TGCGCCAGCAGCCAAGATCCGACAGGGCTCTCTGGAAACACCATATATTTT. The chain uses TRBV4-1 and TRBJ1-3, with TRBD1 matching 7 bases. Germline values: CDR1 MGHRA, CDR2 YSYEKL. V shed 0 bases, J shed 0 bases, and the junction held 5 bases outside the gene matches. The CDR3 is 17 residues long.

This chain uses TRBV12-3 or TRBV12-4 with TRBJ1-2, with a possible D match to TRBD1 (5 bases). V gave up 6 bases and J gave up 12 bases, with 14 bases separating them. CDR3 length equals 11 residues. CDR3 amino acids: CASRQHGRDTF. The CDR3 bases are TGTGCCAGCAGGCAACACGGCAGGGACACCTTC.

This clonotype was recorded many times. The V and J genes are TRBV9 and TRBJ1-1; D is undetermined. The germline V gene has CDR1 SGDLS and CDR2 YYNGEE. The CDR3 is 14 residues long. Trimming cost V 0 bases and J 8 bases, with 14 bases left between them. The CDR3 DNA is TGTGCCAGCAGCGTAGGGAGGGAGGGCAGAGAAGCTTTCTTT. Its protein product is CASSVGREGREAFF. Full variable domain (missing parts from reference TRBV9 and TRBJ1-1): DSGVTQTPKHLITATGQRVTLRCSPRSGDLSVYWYQQSLDQGLQFLIQYYNGEERAKGNILERFSAQQFPDLHSELNLSSLELGDSALYFCASSVGREGREAFFGQGTRLTVV.

This clonotype was counted ten times or more. V is TRBV18 and J is TRBJ2-1; TRBD2 aligns across 9 bases. There are 15 residues in the CDR3. Germline CDR1 and CDR2: KGHSH and LQKENI. V lost 5 bases and J lost 5; bases outside the gene matches: 7. Here the CDR3 reads CASSDSGRINNEQFF. In nucleotides, the CDR3 is TGTGCCAGCTCAGATAGCGGGAGAATCAACAATGAGCAGTTCTTC.

This clonotype was seen repeatedly, ten times or more. The chain couples TRBV19 to TRBJ1-6, with D tentatively TRBD1 (5 bases). The germline V gene has CDR1 LNHDA and CDR2 SQIVND (reference sequence). CDR3 length equals 14 residues. The V and J ends lost 10 bases and 5 bases respectively, with 15 bases between them. The chain's CDR3 is CATHPGRNNSPLHF. CDR3 sequence (DNA): TGTGCCACCCACCCGGGACGGAATAATTCACCCCTCCACTTT. Full variable domain (missing parts from reference TRBV19 and TRBJ1-6): DGGITQSPKYLFRKEGQNVTLSCEQNLNHDAMYWYRQDPGQGLRLIYYSQIVNDFQKGDIAEGYSVSREKKESFPLTVTSAQKNPTAFYLCATHPGRNNSPLHFGNGTRLTVT.

This clonotype was counted between two and nine times. Its ends do not fully match the called genes, so a read error is possible. This chain connects TRBV5-4 to TRBJ1-1; no firm D call. The V gene's germline CDR1 is SGHNT and CDR2 YYREEE (reference sequence). The CDR3 sequence is 12 residues long. CDR3 in amino acids: CASSLTPQEACF. The CDR3 bases are TGTGCCAGCAGCCTGACACCCCAGGAAGCTTGCTTT. The whole variable domain, filled in from reference TRBV5-4 and TRBJ1-1, reads ETGVTQSPTHLIKTRGQQVTLRCSSQSGHNTVSWYQQALGQGPQFIFQYYREEENGRGNFPPRFSGLQFPNYSSELNVNALELDDSALYLCASSLTPQEACFGQGTRLTVV.

This clonotype occurred a few times. This chain joins TRBV19 and TRBJ1-5, with D uncertain. The CDR3 covers 12 residues. Germline loops: CDR1 LNHDA, CDR2 SQIVND (reference sequence). V was shortened by 3 bases and J by 7 bases, with 7 bases between the two germline ends. The CDR3 DNA reads TGTGCCAGTAGTATGGAGGCCCAGCCCCAGCATTTT. Protein sequence: CASSMEAQPQHF.

The chain combines TRBV5-6 with TRBJ2-7; 7 nucleotides align to TRBD1. There are 14 residues in the CDR3. In germline, CDR1 is SGHDT, CDR2 YYEEEE. J lost 4 bases, V lost 3 bases, and 7 bases had no gene match. For the CDR3, the DNA is TGTGCCAGCAGCTATGGACAGGTCCCTTACGAGCAGTACGTC. It specifies CASSYGQVPYEQYV.

The J gene is TRBJ1-1, the V gene TRBV11-3; D unresolved. This CDR3 is 14 amino acids long. Trimming took 3 bases from V and 6 from J, leaving 14 bases between them. The germline V gene encodes CDR1 SGHNT and CDR2 YENEEA. In DNA, the CDR3 is TGTGCCAGCAGCTTCGAGTCTCGCGGTGCTGAAGCTTTCTTT. This sequence encodes CASSFESRGAEAFF.

This clonotype was detected ten times or more. The chain recombines TRBV7-9 with TRBJ2-1; D gene unclear. Trimming shortened V by 6 bases and J by 0 bases, and 12 bases separated the two germline ends. In germline, CDR1 is SEHNR, CDR2 FQNEAQ (reference sequence). This CDR3 region has 15 residues. The CDR3, as DNA: TGTGCCAGCAGTCTAGGGAATGTCTCCTACAATGAGCAGTTCTTC. Amino acids: CASSLGNVSYNEQFF.

This clonotype was counted many times. The V and J genes are TRBV10-2 and TRBJ2-7; 11 bases map to TRBD1. CDR3 length: 16 residues. The V segment lost 4 bases and the J segment 0 bases; nucleotides outside the gene matches: 5. The germline gives CDR1 WSHSY, CDR2 SAAADI. The CDR3 loop is CASSGLGQGDSYEQYF. In DNA form, the CDR3 reads TGCGCCAGCAGTGGGCTGGGACAGGGGGACTCCTACGAGCAGTACTTC.

This clonotype occurred many times. V gene TRBV7-9 combines with J gene TRBJ1-1; 7 nucleotides line up with TRBD1. This CDR3 has 13 residues. Per germline, CDR1 SEHNR and CDR2 FQNEAQ (reference sequence). V trimming: 4 bases; J trimming: 3 bases; junction bases outside the gene matches: 2. The CDR3 nucleotides are TGTGCCAGCAGCTGGGACAGTTACACTGAAGCTTTCTTT. Its translation: CASSWDSYTEAFF. The variable domain in full, with the rest retrieved from reference TRBV7-9 and TRBJ1-1, is DTGVSQNPRHKITKRGQNVTFRCDPISEHNRLYWYRQTLGQGPEFLTYFQNEAQLEKSRLLSDRFSAERPKGSFSTLEIQRTEQGDSAMYLCASSWDSYTEAFFGQGTRLTVV.

This sequence joins TRBV19 and TRBJ2-6; D uncertain. Germline-derived CDR1 and CDR2 are LNHDA and SQIVND (reference sequence). Deletions cut 9 bases from V and 0 bases from J, with 9 bases between. This CDR3 has 14 residues. The CDR3 nucleotides are TGTGCCAGCCAGACACTCTCTGGGGCCAACGTCCTGACTTTC. This encodes CASQTLSGANVLTF.

This clonotype has a count of ten or more. The V call is TRBV7-8, the J call TRBJ2-1; 9 positions match TRBD2. V shed 1 base, J shed 4 bases, and the junction held 5 bases outside the gene matches. There are 16 residues in the CDR3. Germline-derived CDR1 and CDR2 are SGHVS and FQNEAQ. This chain's CDR3 is CASSLEGSGGYNEQFF. DNA of the CDR3: TGTGCCAGCAGCTTAGAGGGTAGCGGGGGTTACAATGAGCAGTTCTTC.

With respect to this clonotype: A single base separates this from a much larger clone, so it may be a read error. This sequence joins TRBV12-3 or TRBV12-4 and TRBJ2-5; 10 bases are shared with TRBD2. CDR3 length: 13 residues. V shed 6 bases and J 5 bases; nucleotides not matched to a gene: 3. The CDR3, as DNA: TGTGCCAGCAGACTTAGCGGGGGGGAGACCCAGTACTTC. Its protein is CASRLSGGETQYF.

This clonotype was detected a few times. The rearrangement links TRBV19 to TRBJ2-1; D is perhaps TRBD2 (6 bases). Trimming cost V 3 bases and J 6 bases, with 12 bases left between them. There are 14 residues in the CDR3. CDR1 is LNHDA and CDR2 is SQIVND in the germline V gene (reference sequence). The CDR3 region is CASSIQEGLNEQFF. The CDR3 nucleotides are TGTGCCAGTAGTATTCAGGAGGGACTCAATGAGCAGTTCTTC.

This chain links TRBV6-1 with TRBJ1-1; no definite D call. The germline V and J ends were trimmed by 6 bases and 3 bases, with 11 bases remaining between them. This CDR3 contains 13 residues. Germline CDR1 MNHNS, CDR2 SASEGT. The DNA of the CDR3 is TGTGCCAGCAGGATCTACTCGGACACTGAAGCTTTCTTT. This codes for CASRIYSDTEAFF.

In its sample, this clonotype was seen many times. CDR3 loop: CAWSRSYTGQPQHF. CDR3 nucleotides: TGTGCCTGGAGTCGGTCATACACGGGTCAGCCCCAGCATTTT. J is TRBJ1-5 and V is TRBV30; D gene uncertain. Trimming took off 2 bases at V and 6 bases at J, with 14 bases between the two ends. CDR1 and CDR2 from the germline V gene are GTSNPN and SVGIG (reference sequence). There are 14 residues in the CDR3.

The rearrangement links TRBV12-3 or TRBV12-4 to TRBJ2-2, with TRBD1 identical over 8 bases. The CDR3 loop spans 15 amino acids. The trim removed 5 bases at V and 4 bases at J, leaving 6 bases unmatched. The CDR3 DNA follows: TGTGCCAGCAGTCCCGCACAGGGGGGCACCGGGGAGCTGTTTTTT. Its translation: CASSPAQGGTGELFF.

This clonotype was seen ten or more times. The rearrangement uses TRBV11-2 and TRBJ1-2, with D perhaps matching TRBD1 (6 bases). Germline CDR1 is SGHAT and CDR2 is FQNNGV. The CDR3 spans 13 residues. V was pared by 5 bases and J by 8 bases, with 15 bases between. The CDR3 sequence is CASSPKTGRGYTF. The CDR3 DNA follows: TGTGCCAGCAGCCCTAAGACAGGACGAGGCTACACCTTC.

This clonotype has a single count. V and J are TRBV6-1 and TRBJ2-3, with 8 bases lining up with TRBD2. The germline gives CDR1 MNHNS, CDR2 SASEGT. CDR3 size: 16 residues. The V gene end was trimmed by 6 bases and the J gene end by 2 bases; junction bases not matched to a gene: 10. The CDR3 loop reads CASRSGTRGATDTQYF. Written as DNA, the CDR3 is TGTGCCAGCAGGTCCGGGACTAGAGGAGCCACAGATACGCAGTATTTT.

The V call is TRBV15, the J call TRBJ2-1; maybe TRBD2 (6 bases). CDR3 length equals 16 residues. V was clipped by 0 bases and J by 5 bases, with 14 bases between them. Germline values: CDR1 LNHNV, CDR2 YYDKDF (reference sequence). CDR3 protein: CATSRDPGLLDNEQFF. In nucleotides, the CDR3 is TGTGCCACCAGCAGAGATCCGGGACTTCTGGACAATGAGCAGTTCTTC.

This clonotype was counted only a few times. The genes are TRBV25-1 and TRBJ2-2; possible D gene TRBD2, 5 bases. The V end lost 0 bases, the J end lost 5 bases, and 13 bases lay between the germline ends. The CDR3 loop spans 16 amino acids. Germline V lookup: CDR1 MGHDK, CDR2 SYGVNS. CDR3 DNA: TGTGCCAGCAGTGAATATATGGACTCAAGTACCGGGGAGCTGTTTTTT. Translating gives CASSEYMDSSTGELFF.